This is a list of T cell receptor beta chains from one sample in a study of T cell repertoires in cytomegalovirus infection. TCRdb reprocessed the reads with MiXCR, giving one entry per CDR3 protein. This table holds hundreds of thousands of distinct CDR3 sequences, roughly a quarter found once. The sequenced sample was CD8+ T cells from PBMCs. The source of these receptors is a human donor in good health (CMV status not recorded). Some clones in this sample may be carry-over from other donors' samples. CDR3s leave out the opening cysteine and the closing phenylalanine or tryptophan. The order of the fields is J gene, V gene, D gene, CDR3 protein. A D gene is named only where the DNA matches it firmly.

TRBJ1-5 | TRBV29-1 | NA | SVAGVNQPQH
TRBJ2-5 | TRBV12-3/TRBV12-4 | NA | ASSLGVYSQETQY
TRBJ1-1 | TRBV25-1 | NA | ASSEFEGLNTEAF
TRBJ2-3 | TRBV7-3 | NA | ASSRGGGSDTQY
TRBJ1-5 | TRBV7-9 | NA | ASSADGRPNQPQH
TRBJ2-3 | TRBV15 | TRBD1 | ATRATGTDTQY
TRBJ2-2 | TRBV19 | TRBD2 | ASSPAGANTGELF
TRBJ2-3 | TRBV6-8 | TRBD2 | ASRQLAGGPEDTQY
TRBJ2-1 | TRBV6-6 | TRBD1 | ASSQQGQGYNEQF
TRBJ2-3 | TRBV25-1 | TRBD1 | ASRGQEYMKDTQY
TRBJ2-4 | TRBV20-1 | NA | SARIATKNIQY
TRBJ2-7 | TRBV3-1 | TRBD1 | ASSQEDRYSYEQY
TRBJ2-5 | TRBV20-1 | TRBD2 | SARERKAGAQETQY
TRBJ1-2 | TRBV12-3/TRBV12-4 | NA | ASSLEEGELYGYT
TRBJ2-5 | TRBV24-1 | NA | ATSDPRDNQETQY
TRBJ2-3 | TRBV20-1 | TRBD2 | SAAAGGGTDTQY
TRBJ1-1 | TRBV27 | NA | ASGRTANTEAF
TRBJ2-1 | TRBV20-1 | NA | SASSSHRPPGEQF
TRBJ2-5 | TRBV20-1 | TRBD2 | SARDGNGGAAETQY
TRBJ1-2 | TRBV5-1 | TRBD1 | ASSITGEVYGYT
TRBJ1-5 | TRBV6-2/TRBV6-3 | TRBD1 | ASSARDRRNQPQH
TRBJ2-1 | TRBV7-6 | TRBD2 | ASSRRGSEQF
TRBJ1-2 | TRBV2 | NA | ASSDRQPGDGYT
TRBJ2-7 | TRBV5-6 | TRBD2 | ASSWGGDYEQY
TRBJ1-4 | TRBV27 | NA | ATSVGGKLF
TRBJ2-3 | TRBV28 | NA | ASSESTGTTSTDTQY